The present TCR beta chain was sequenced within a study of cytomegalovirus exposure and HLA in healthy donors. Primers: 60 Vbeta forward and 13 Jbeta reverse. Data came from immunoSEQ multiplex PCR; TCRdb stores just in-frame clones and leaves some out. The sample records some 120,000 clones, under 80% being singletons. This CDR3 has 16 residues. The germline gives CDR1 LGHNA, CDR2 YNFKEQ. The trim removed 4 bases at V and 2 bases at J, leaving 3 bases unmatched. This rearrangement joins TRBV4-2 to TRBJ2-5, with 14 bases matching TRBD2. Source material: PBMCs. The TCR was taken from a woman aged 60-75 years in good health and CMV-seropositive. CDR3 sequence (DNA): TGTGCCAGCAGCCTAGGACTAGCGGGGGGACAAGAGACCCAGTACTTC. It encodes CASSLGLAGGQETQYF.